These T cell receptor beta chains were read from a single sample in a study of blood T cell repertoires in COVID-19. Clones were read by immunoSEQ multiplex PCR, and TCRdb kept only the in-frame ones, dropping some. Among approximately 170,000 clones, approximately 90% were seen once, and the ten largest hold around 4.8%. The sequenced sample consisted of peripheral blood. All receptors derive from a man aged 18 to 29 with COVID-19, enrolled during active disease. CDR3s include the opening cysteine and the closing phenylalanine or tryptophan. A D gene is named only where the DNA matches it firmly. Some rows have no size entry. The others give once, few or many, or a class for an expanded clone.

TRBJ1-6 | . | . | TRBV27 | TGTGCCAGCAGTTCACGACTAAGCTCCTATAATTCACCCCTCCACTTT | CASSSRLSSYNSPLHF
TRBJ2-3 | . | . | TRBV10-3 | TGTGCCATCAGTGAGTCCAATGAGGGGGATTCAACAGATACGCAGTATTTT | CAISESNEGDSTDTQYF
TRBJ2-3 | . | . | TRBV29-1 | TGCAGCGTTGAAGTAGTCGGGAGACCCTCCACAGATACGCAGTATTTT | CSVEVVGRPSTDTQYF
TRBJ2-1 | . | . | TRBV27 | TGTGCCAGCTTTCCAGGGGCGTGGGGCGGCGATGAGCAGTTCTTC | CASFPGAWGGDEQFF
TRBJ2-2 | once | TRBD2 | TRBV7-9 | TGTGCCAGCAGCCTCTCACTAGCGGGATGGCGCGGCACCGGGGAGCTGTTTTTT | CASSLSLAGWRGTGELFF
TRBJ2-5 | . | TRBD1 | TRBV7-8 | TGTGCCAGCAGCGCGAAGACAGGGGTGGAGACCCAGTACTTC | CASSAKTGVETQYF
TRBJ1-1 | . | . | TRBV19 | TGTGCCAGTAGTCCAACAGGCTTCTCGGACACTGAAGCTTTCTTT | CASSPTGFSDTEAFF
TRBJ2-1 | . | TRBD2 | TRBV15 | TGTGCCACCAGCAGAGTGAAAACGGGACTAGCGGACAATGAGCAGTTCTTC | CATSRVKTGLADNEQFF
TRBJ2-1 | . | TRBD1 | TRBV27 | TGTGCCAGCAGTCTCGGACAGGGGTCCTACAATGAGCAGTTCTTC | CASSLGQGSYNEQFF
TRBJ1-1 | once | TRBD1 | TRBV14 | TGTGCCAGCAGCCCCGGGACAGGGGGGTGGAACACTGAAGCTTTCTTT | CASSPGTGGWNTEAFF
TRBJ1-4 | once | . | TRBV5-5 | TGTGCCAGCAGCTCGGACAGCCCTTACTTGCTTTTT | CASSSDSPYLLF
TRBJ2-7 | . | TRBD1 | TRBV27 | TGTGCCAGCAGTTTCCGGACAGGGGAGAACTACGAGCAGTACTTC | CASSFRTGENYEQYF
TRBJ1-6 | . | . | TRBV28 | TGTGCCAGCAGTTTAGGGGCCTATTCACCCCTCCACTTT | CASSLGAYSPLHF
TRBJ2-7 | . | . | TRBV4-3 | TGCGCCAGCAGCCAAGTAGTGGGCAACTACGAGCAGTACTTC | CASSQVVGNYEQYF
TRBJ1-5 | . | . | TRBV28 | TGTGCCAGCAGTTTCCCGCCGAGTCGGTACAATCAGCCCCAGCATTTT | CASSFPPSRYNQPQHF
TRBJ2-7 | . | . | TRBV6-2/TRBV6-3 | TGTGCCAGCAGTTCAGACCGGGACACCTCCTACGAGCAGTACTTC | CASSSDRDTSYEQYF
TRBJ2-2 | . | . | TRBV28 | TGTGCCAGCATGGAGGGGAACGGGGAGCTGTTTTTT | CASMEGNGELFF
TRBJ1-2 | . | TRBD1 | TRBV28 | TGTGCCAGCAGACGGACAGGATTTAACTATGGCTACACCTTC | CASRRTGFNYGYTF
TRBJ2-1 | . | TRBD2 | TRBV6-5 | TGTGCCAGCAGTTACTCAGCGGGAGGGCCACCCGATGAGCAGTTCTTC | CASSYSAGGPPDEQFF
TRBJ2-3 | . | TRBD1 | TRBV5-1 | TGCGCCAGCAGCTTGGTTGGGACAGCAAGCACAGATACGCAGTATTTT | CASSLVGTASTDTQYF
TRBJ2-7 | . | . | TRBV28 | TGTGCCGACAGAGAACAGGACTCCTACGAGCAGTACTTC | CADREQDSYEQYF
TRBJ2-7 | . | TRBD2 | TRBV29-1 | TGCAGCGTCGGACTAGCGGGAGCCTACGAGCAGTACTTC | CSVGLAGAYEQYF
TRBJ2-5 | . | TRBD1 | TRBV9 | TGTGCCAGCAGCGACCGGACAGGGAACGGAGAGACCCAGTACTTC | CASSDRTGNGETQYF
TRBJ1-1 | . | . | TRBV12-3/TRBV12-4 | TGTGCCAGCAGTTTAAGGGAGGTAGCTTTCTTT | CASSLREVAFF
TRBJ1-3 | . | . | TRBV10-3 | TGTGCCATCAGTGAGACAGGAGATGGAAACACCATATATTTT | CAISETGDGNTIYF
TRBJ1-1 | . | . | TRBV9 | TGTGCCAGCAGCGTAGCTACGGGGAACACTGAAGCTTTCTTT | CASSVATGNTEAFF
TRBJ2-7 | . | TRBD2 | TRBV9 | TGTGCCAGCAGCCCTAGCGGGAGGCTAAGCTCCTACGAGCAGTACTTC | CASSPSGRLSSYEQYF
TRBJ1-6 | . | TRBD1 | TRBV15 | TGTGCCACCAGCAGCGACAGGGCTTCGAATTCACCCCTCCACTTT | CATSSDRASNSPLHF
TRBJ2-1 | . | . | TRBV7-9 | TGTGCCAGCAGCTTTTTACGGGGATCAGCCTACAATGAGCAGTTCTTC | CASSFLRGSAYNEQFF
TRBJ2-2 | few | . | TRBV3-1/TRBV3-2 | TGTGCCAGCAGCAACGGACAGCGCGCCGGGGAGCTGTTTTTT | CASSNGQRAGELFF
TRBJ2-7 | . | . | TRBV19 | TGTGCCAGTAGTACCCAGCGCGACTACGAGCAGTACTTC | CASSTQRDYEQYF
TRBJ2-7 | . | . | TRBV2 | TGTGCCAGCAGTCGGGACACTTACTACGAGCAGTACTTC | CASSRDTYYEQYF
TRBJ1-6 | few | . | TRBV6-4 | TGTGCCAGCAGTTGGGTCCAGGGCTCACCCCTCCACTTT | CASSWVQGSPLHF
TRBJ2-1 | . | TRBD2 | TRBV4-3 | TGCGCCAGCAGCCAACTAGCGGGAGCGTCCTCCTACAATGAGCAGTTCTTC | CASSQLAGASSYNEQFF
TRBJ2-2 | . | TRBD2 | TRBV5-6 | TGTGCCAGCAGCCCGGGACTAGCGCTGCTAGCCGGGGAGCTGTTTTTT | CASSPGLALLAGELFF
TRBJ2-1 | . | TRBD1 | TRBV9 | TGTGCCAGCAGCGCCCGGGACAGGGTGTTGAATGAGCAGTTCTTC | CASSARDRVLNEQFF
TRBJ1-5 | once | . | TRBV19 | TGTGCCAGTACCGCGGACAGCGGTAGCAATCAGCCCCAGCATTTT | CASTADSGSNQPQHF
TRBJ2-2 | . | . | TRBV10-3 | TGTGCCATCAGTGCCCCGGAGACGGGAACGAACACCGGGGAGCTGTTTTTT | CAISAPETGTNTGELFF
TRBJ1-1 | . | . | TRBV27 | TGTGCCAGCAGTTTCAGGGTGAACACTGAAGCTTTCTTT | CASSFRVNTEAFF
TRBJ2-1 | once | . | TRBV7-2 | TGTGCCAGCAATCTCCCTCCAGGGTGGAGCAATGAGCAGTTCTTC | CASNLPPGWSNEQFF
TRBJ1-5 | few | . | TRBV28 | TGTGCCAGCAGTTTAAGGATAGCCAATCAGCCCCAGCATTTT | CASSLRIANQPQHF
TRBJ1-5 | once | . | TRBV7-9 | TGTGCCAGCAGCGGTGACAGATTTAGCAATCAGCCCCAGCATTTT | CASSGDRFSNQPQHF
TRBJ2-1 | . | TRBD2 | TRBV9 | TGTGCCAGCAGCCTACGGACTAGCGGGGTTGAGCAGTTCTTC | CASSLRTSGVEQFF
TRBJ1-1 | . | TRBD1 | TRBV5-1 | TGCGCCAGCAGCTACGAACCACTACGGGACAGGAAGAACACTGAAGCTTTCTTT | CASSYEPLRDRKNTEAFF